A selection of T cell receptor beta chains follows, all from one sample in a study of Tregs in tolerant kidney transplant recipients. Repertoires were generated with immunoSEQ multiplex PCR, while TCRdb's copy carries only in-frame clones and drops some. The table lists approximately 99,000 clones, almost 90% of them singletons, with 0.3% to 0.4% in the top ten. The specimen comprised CD4+ T cells from blood, sampled before the transplant. The receptors here all came from a human donor who received a combined kidney and bone marrow transplant. Both conserved end residues are part of each CDR3. Each record gives: V gene, D gene, clone size, J gene, CDR3 DNA, CDR3 protein. A D gene is named only where the DNA matches it firmly. The size of a clone is reported for some rows only, either as once, few or many, or as a class for expanded clones.

TRBV5-6	.	few	TRBJ1-5	TGTGCCAGCAGCTTAATACTACGACAGCCCTTAGAGCATTTT	CASSLILRQPLEHF
TRBV18	.	.	TRBJ1-1	TGTGCCAGCTCACCGAATAGTGTCAGGGTAGCCGGAGAAGCTTTCTTT	CASSPNSVRVAGEAFF
TRBV30	TRBD1	.	TRBJ1-1	TGTGCCTGGAGTTTATGGGACAGCGACGAAGCTTTCTTT	CAWSLWDSDEAFF
TRBV5-6	TRBD1	once	TRBJ1-6	TGTGCCAGCAGGACCGGGACAGGGGGATCACCCCTCCACTTT	CASRTGTGGSPLHF
TRBV7-8	TRBD1	.	TRBJ2-5	TGTGCCAGCAGCGCGGGACAGGGTGACACCCAGTACTTC	CASSAGQGDTQYF
TRBV10-1	TRBD2	.	TRBJ2-7	TGCGCCAGCAGTGATGGGACTAGCGGGGGCAGGTACGAGCAGTACTTC	CASSDGTSGGRYEQYF
TRBV19	TRBD1	.	TRBJ1-5	TGTGCCAACAACCCCGGGACAGGGGCTAACTTTCCCCAGCATTTT	CANNPGTGANFPQHF
TRBV19	.	.	TRBJ2-7	TGTGCCGGGGGGGCATACGAGCAGTACTTC	CAGGAYEQYF
TRBV7-9	TRBD1	.	TRBJ2-3	TGTGCCAGCAGCGCTGGACAGGGGGCAGATACGCAGTATTTT	CASSAGQGADTQYF
TRBV6-6	TRBD1	.	TRBJ2-7	TGTGCCAGCAGTTACTCGGACAGGGGCAACGAGCAGTACTTC	CASSYSDRGNEQYF
TRBV19	TRBD1	.	TRBJ2-1	TGTGCCAGTAGTATAGCCAGGGGGTCTGATGAGCAGTTCTTC	CASSIARGSDEQFF
TRBV27	TRBD1	.	TRBJ1-1	TGTGCCAGCAGGCTCGGACAGGTGATGAACACTGAAGCTTTCTTT	CASRLGQVMNTEAFF
TRBV10-3	.	.	TRBJ2-7	TGTGCCATCACCCCCGGCATGGGAGTCTACGAGCAGTACTTC	CAITPGMGVYEQYF
TRBV30	.	once	TRBJ1-1	TGTGCCTGGAGCCAAATGAACACTGAAGCTTTCTTT	CAWSQMNTEAFF
TRBV7-2	.	.	TRBJ2-7	TGTGCCAGCAGCTTTTTTAACTACGAGCAGTACTTC	CASSFFNYEQYF
TRBV10-3	.	once	TRBJ2-5	TGTGCCATCAGCGACACTAGCATATTAGAGACCCAGTACTTC	CAISDTSILETQYF
TRBV7-2	TRBD1	.	TRBJ2-7	TGTGCCAGCAGCTTAACCGGGACAGGGTGGGACGAGCAGTACTTC	CASSLTGTGWDEQYF
TRBV5-1	TRBD2	.	TRBJ2-7	TGCGCCAGCACCAGCGGGAGTGCGTCCTACGAGCAGTACTTC	CASTSGSASYEQYF
TRBV30	.	.	TRBJ2-3	TGTGCCTGGAGTGTAACAGGGTCAGGAGATACGCAGTATTTT	CAWSVTGSGDTQYF
TRBV5-4	.	once	TRBJ2-1	TGTGCCAGCAGCTTGGCCACTCACCGGCAGTTCTTC	CASSLATHRQFF
TRBV5-4	TRBD1	once	TRBJ2-7	TGTGCCAGCAGCCCCTGGACAGGGGGCAGGTACGAGCAGTACTTC	CASSPWTGGRYEQYF
TRBV7-9	.	.	TRBJ1-3	TGTGCCAGCAGCTTAGTAGGGGCCTTGGAAGGAAACACCATATATTTT	CASSLVGALEGNTIYF
TRBV19	TRBD1	.	TRBJ1-2	TGTGCCAGTAGTGCACAGGGGGGGGGCTACACCTTC	CASSAQGGGYTF
TRBV28	TRBD2	.	TRBJ2-7	TGTGCCAGCAGTTTAAGAGGGTGGGGGACTAGCGGCCGGTACGAGCAGTACTTC	CASSLRGWGTSGRYEQYF
TRBV5-4	.	.	TRBJ2-3	TGTGCCAGCAGCTTGGTTAGCCTTAGCACAGATACGCAGTATTTT	CASSLVSLSTDTQYF
TRBV6-5	.	.	TRBJ1-3	TGTGCGACACGGGGAGGGTGGGGAAACACCATATATTTT	CATRGGWGNTIYF
TRBV5-5	TRBD2	few	TRBJ2-3	TGTGCCAGCAGCTTGGTGGCGATGGTGGGAGGGGCGGATACGCAGTATTTT	CASSLVAMVGGADTQYF
TRBV27	.	.	TRBJ1-5	TGTGCCAGCAGTCCCCCGAATCAGCCCCAGCATTTT	CASSPPNQPQHF
TRBV6-1	TRBD2	.	TRBJ2-7	TGTGCCAGCAGAGACGGGGGGGCCGTTGGCGAGCAGTACTTC	CASRDGGAVGEQYF
TRBV4-1	.	.	TRBJ1-6	TGCGCCAGCACCCCACAGCCAAGTAATTCACCCCTCCACTTT	CASTPQPSNSPLHF
TRBV5-1	.	.	TRBJ2-1	TGCGCCAGCAGCTCCTCCTTGGCGGGGCCTGACAATGAGCAGTTCTTC	CASSSSLAGPDNEQFF
TRBV19	.	.	TRBJ1-5	TGTGCCAGTACCGTCGACAGGTTGCCACAGCCCCAGCATTTT	CASTVDRLPQPQHF